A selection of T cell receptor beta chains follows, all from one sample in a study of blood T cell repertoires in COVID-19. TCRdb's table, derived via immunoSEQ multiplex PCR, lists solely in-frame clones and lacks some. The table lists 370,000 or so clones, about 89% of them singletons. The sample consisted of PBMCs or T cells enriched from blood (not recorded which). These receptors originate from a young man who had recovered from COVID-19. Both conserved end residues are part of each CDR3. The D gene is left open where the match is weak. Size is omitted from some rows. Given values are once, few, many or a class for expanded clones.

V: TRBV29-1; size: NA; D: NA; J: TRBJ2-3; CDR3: CSVDSPRLGHYTQYF; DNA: TGCAGCGTTGACTCCCCACGACTCGGCCACTATACGCAGTATTTT
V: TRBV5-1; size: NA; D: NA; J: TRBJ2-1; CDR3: CASSPGNEQFF; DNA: TGCGCCAGCAGCCCGGGGAATGAGCAGTTCTTC
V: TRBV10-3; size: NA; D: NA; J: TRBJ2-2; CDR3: CAITAVAGELFF; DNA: TGTGCCATCACCGCGGTGGCCGGGGAGCTGTTTTTT
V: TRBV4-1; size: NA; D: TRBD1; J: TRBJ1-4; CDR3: CASSQEPGQANEKLFF; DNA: TGCGCCAGCAGCCAAGAGCCGGGACAGGCCAATGAAAAACTGTTTTTT
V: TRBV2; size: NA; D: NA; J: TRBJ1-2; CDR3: CASSDLVQGLSYGYTF; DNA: TGTGCCAGCAGTGACCTAGTACAGGGTCTTAGCTATGGCTACACCTTC
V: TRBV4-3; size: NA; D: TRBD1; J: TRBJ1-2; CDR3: CASSQDKGGGYGYTF; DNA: TGCGCCAGCAGCCAAGATAAAGGGGGCGGATACGGCTACACCTTC
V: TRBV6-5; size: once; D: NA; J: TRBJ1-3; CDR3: CAIGGGSSGNTIYF; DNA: TGTGCAATCGGGGGGGGGAGCTCTGGAAACACCATATATTTT
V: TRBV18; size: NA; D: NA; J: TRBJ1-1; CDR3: CASSPGRGEFTEAFF; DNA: TGTGCCAGCTCCCCGGGACGCGGGGAGTTCACTGAAGCTTTCTTT
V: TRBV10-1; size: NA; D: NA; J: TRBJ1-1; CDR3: CASSKTLNTEAFF; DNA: TGCGCCAGCAGTAAGACTCTGAACACTGAAGCTTTCTTT
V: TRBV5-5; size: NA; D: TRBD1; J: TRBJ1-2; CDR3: CASGGQGASSYGYTF; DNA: TGTGCCAGCGGGGGACAGGGGGCAAGTAGCTATGGCTACACCTTC
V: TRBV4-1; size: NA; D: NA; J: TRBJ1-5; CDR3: CASSQGEHSNQPQHF; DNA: TGCGCCAGCAGCCAAGGGGAGCATAGCAATCAGCCCCAGCATTTT
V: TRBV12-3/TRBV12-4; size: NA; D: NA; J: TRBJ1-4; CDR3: CASSHPTNEKLFF; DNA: TGTGCCAGCAGCCATCCAACTAATGAAAAACTGTTTTTT
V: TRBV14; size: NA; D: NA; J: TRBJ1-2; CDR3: CASSQDMDSYGYTF; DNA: TGTGCCAGCAGCCAAGATATGGACAGCTATGGCTACACCTTC
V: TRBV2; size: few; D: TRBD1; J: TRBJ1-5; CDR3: CASSRQGSNQPQHF; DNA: TGTGCCAGCAGTCGACAGGGAAGCAATCAGCCCCAGCATTTT
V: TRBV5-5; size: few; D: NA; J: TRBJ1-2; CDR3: CASSLTLQGHYGYTF; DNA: TGTGCCAGCAGCTTGACACTACAGGGCCACTATGGCTACACCTTC
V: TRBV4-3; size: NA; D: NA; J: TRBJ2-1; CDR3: CASSLGLGYEQFF; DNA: TGCGCCAGCAGCCTTGGACTCGGGTACGAGCAGTTCTTC
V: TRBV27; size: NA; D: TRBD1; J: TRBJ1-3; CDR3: CASSSGGSGNTIYF; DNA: TGTGCCAGCAGTTCAGGGGGCTCCGGAAACACCATATATTTT
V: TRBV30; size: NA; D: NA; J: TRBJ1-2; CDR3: CAWSPQTGANYGYTF; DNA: TGTGCCTGGAGCCCCCAGACAGGAGCTAACTATGGCTACACCTTC
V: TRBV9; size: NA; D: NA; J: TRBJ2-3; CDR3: CASSARDFSTDTQYF; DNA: TGTGCCAGCAGCGCCCGGGACTTTAGCACAGATACGCAGTATTTT
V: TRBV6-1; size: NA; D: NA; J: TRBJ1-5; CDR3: CASSEAGPNQPQHF; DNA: TGTGCCAGCAGTGAAGCGGGGCCTAATCAGCCCCAGCATTTT
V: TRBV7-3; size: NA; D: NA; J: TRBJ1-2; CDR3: CASSLSPGNYGYTF; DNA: TGTGCCAGCAGCTTAAGTCCGGGGAACTATGGCTACACCTTC
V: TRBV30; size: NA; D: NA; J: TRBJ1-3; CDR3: CAYTGSGNTIYF; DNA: TGTGCCTACACAGGCTCTGGAAACACCATATATTTT
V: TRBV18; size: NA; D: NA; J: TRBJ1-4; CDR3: CASSRDLNEKLFF; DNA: TGTGCCAGCTCGCGGGATCTTAATGAAAAACTGTTTTTT
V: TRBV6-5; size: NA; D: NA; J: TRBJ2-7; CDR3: CASRRASSYEQYF; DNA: TGTGCCAGCAGGAGGGCAAGCTCCTACGAGCAGTACTTC
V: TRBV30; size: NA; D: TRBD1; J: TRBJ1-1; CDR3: CAWSRQGTTEAFF; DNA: TGTGCCTGGTCCCGACAGGGGACAACTGAAGCTTTCTTT
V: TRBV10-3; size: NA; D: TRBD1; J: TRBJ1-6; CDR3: CAISPGQGNSPLHF; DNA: TGTGCCATCAGCCCGGGACAGGGTAATTCACCCCTCCACTTT
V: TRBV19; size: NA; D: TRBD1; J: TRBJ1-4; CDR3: CASTDRGATNEKLFF; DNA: TGTGCCAGTACCGACAGGGGTGCAACTAATGAAAAACTGTTTTTT
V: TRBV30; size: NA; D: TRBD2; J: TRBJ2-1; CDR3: CAWSGTASPGLAGTSSYNEQFF; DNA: TGTGCCTGGAGTGGGACAGCCTCCCCGGGACTAGCGGGGACAAGCTCCTACAATGAGCAGTTCTTC
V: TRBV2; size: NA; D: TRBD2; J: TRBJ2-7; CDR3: CASSNLLTSGVVYF; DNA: TGTGCCAGCAGCAATCTACTGACTAGCGGGGTTGTGTACTTC
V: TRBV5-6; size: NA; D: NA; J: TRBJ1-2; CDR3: CASSLEYGYTF; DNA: TGTGCCAGCAGCCTCGAGTATGGCTACACCTTC
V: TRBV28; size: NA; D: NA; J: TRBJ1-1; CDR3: CASSLLGTLNTEAFF; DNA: TGTGCCAGCAGTTTATTGGGGACACTAAACACTGAAGCTTTCTTT